A selection of T cell receptor beta chains follows, all from one sample in a study of T cell repertoires in cytomegalovirus infection. TCRdb reanalysed the reads using MiXCR and keeps one entry per CDR3 protein. In the table there are about 220,000 distinct CDR3 sequences, approximately 40% of which are singletons. The antigens for these receptors are not known. Sequences were derived from CD8+ T cells from cultured PBMCs, sampled from culture after CMV antigen stimulation. These receptors originate from a human donor in good health (CMV status not recorded). Some clones in this sample may be carry-over from other donors' samples. CDR3s include the opening cysteine and the closing phenylalanine or tryptophan. The D gene is left open where the match is weak. Only some rows state a clone size, as once, few, many or a class for expanded clones.

clone size,J gene,D gene,CDR3 length,V gene,CDR3 protein,CDR3 DNA
NA,TRBJ2-7,TRBD2,13,TRBV27,CASSQSGRYEQYF,TGTGCCAGCAGTCAGAGCGGGAGGTACGAGCAGTACTTC
few,TRBJ1-1,TRBD1,15,TRBV7-8,CASSSSGGARAEAFF,TGTGCCAGCAGCTCCTCAGGGGGGGCAAGGGCTGAAGCTTTCTTT
few,TRBJ2-1,TRBD2,16,TRBV9,CASSVGGTGLYNEQFF,TGTGCCAGCAGCGTGGGAGGGACCGGATTGTACAATGAGCAGTTCTTC
few,TRBJ2-6,NA,15,TRBV19,CASSIWRGGANVLTF,TGTGCCAGTAGTATCTGGAGGGGTGGGGCCAACGTCCTGACTTTC
NA,TRBJ1-5,TRBD1,15,TRBV6-1,CASSERGQLNQPQHF,TGTGCCAGCAGTGAAAGGGGACAGCTCAATCAGCCCCAGCATTTT
NA,TRBJ1-5,NA,13,TRBV7-6,CASSSLTHQPQHF,TGTGCCAGCAGCTCGCTGACCCATCAGCCCCAGCATTTT
few,TRBJ1-1,NA,13,TRBV6-2/TRBV6-3,CASSTGRNTEAFF,TGTGCCAGTAGTACTGGAAGGAACACTGAAGCTTTCTTT
NA,TRBJ1-2,NA,15,TRBV12-3/TRBV12-4,CASSLSQLLIYGYTF,TGTGCCAGCAGTTTGAGCCAGCTCCTAATCTATGGCTACACCTTC
NA,TRBJ2-5,NA,13,TRBV27,CASSLAVWETQYF,TGTGCCAGCAGTTTAGCGGTCTGGGAGACCCAGTACTTC
once,TRBJ2-7,NA,15,TRBV7-2,CASSLLRTELYEQYF,TGTGCCAGCAGCTTGCTACGGACAGAGCTCTACGAGCAGTACTTC
NA,TRBJ1-1,TRBD1,16,TRBV5-4,CASSLPHRGLDTEAFF,TGTGCCAGCAGCTTGCCCCACAGGGGGCTGGACACTGAAGCTTTCTTT
few,TRBJ2-4,TRBD1,18,TRBV6-6,CASSLRPPGQGAMNIQYF,TGTGCCAGCAGTTTAAGACCCCCGGGACAGGGGGCAATGAACATTCAGTACTTC
NA,TRBJ2-1,TRBD2,16,TRBV20-1,CSARDPGTSGKREQFF,TGCAGTGCTAGAGATCCGGGGACTAGCGGAAAACGCGAGCAGTTCTTC
NA,TRBJ1-1,NA,11,TRBV11-2,CASSWGPEAFF,TGTGCCAGCAGCTGGGGCCCTGAAGCTTTCTTT
few,TRBJ1-2,NA,12,TRBV7-6,CASSSGTDGYTF,TGTGCCAGCAGCTCTGGCACGGATGGCTACACCTTC
NA,TRBJ1-2,NA,18,TRBV12-3/TRBV12-4,CASSPRKGTDNPRNGYTF,TGTGCCAGCAGTCCTAGGAAGGGGACGGACAACCCGAGGAATGGCTACACCTTC
NA,TRBJ2-1,NA,14,TRBV6-2/TRBV6-3,CASSYRTPYNEQFF,TGTGCCAGCAGTTACAGGACACCCTACAATGAGCAGTTCTTC
NA,TRBJ2-1,NA,14,TRBV24-1,CATSDLRTVNEQFF,TGTGCCACCAGTGATCTTCGAACAGTCAATGAGCAGTTCTTC
NA,TRBJ1-1,TRBD1,16,TRBV7-8,CASSLEVYRGLTEAFF,TGTGCCAGCAGCTTAGAGGTGTACAGGGGGCTTACTGAAGCTTTCTTT
few,TRBJ2-7,NA,13,TRBV20-1,CSASPTGSYEQYF,TGCAGTGCTAGTCCTACAGGGTCGTACGAGCAGTACTTC
many,TRBJ2-7,NA,16,TRBV7-2,CASSLAGSQGGYEQYF,TGTGCCAGCAGCTTAGCTGGGAGTCAGGGTGGCTACGAGCAGTACTTC
few,TRBJ2-7,NA,16,TRBV7-9,CASSSPRGRGVYEQYF,TGTGCCAGCAGCTCGCCCCGAGGGAGAGGGGTTTACGAGCAGTACTTC
NA,TRBJ2-2,NA,15,TRBV6-2/TRBV6-3,CASSYPRATTGELFF,TGTGCCAGCAGTTACCCCCGAGCAACCACCGGGGAGCTGTTTTTT